The 22 T cell receptor beta chains below come from one sample, sequenced in a study of early T cells in non-severe SARS-CoV-2 infection. In TCRdb, the 5' RACE reads were re-called with MiXCR into one record per CDR3 protein. The sample yields under 70,000 distinct CDR3 sequences, around 10% seen once. The sequenced sample consisted of whole blood. These receptors all come from an adult who was a healthcare worker with PCR-confirmed SARS-CoV-2 infection or an uninfected control (not recorded which).

Notes on this clonotype: This may be a read error, as it is one base from a much larger clone. This chain joins TRBV5-1 and TRBJ2-3, with 7 positions matching TRBD1. J gave up 3 bases and V 4 bases, and 5 bases lay outside the gene matches. The CDR3 totals 14 residues. CDR1 is SGHRS and CDR2 is YFSETQ in the germline V gene. The CDR3 nucleotides are TGCGCCAGCAGCATGGGACAGTCAACAGATACGCAGTATTTT. It codes for CASSMGQSTDTQYF.

The sample holds a few counts of this clonotype. This rearrangement joins TRBV4-1 to TRBJ2-7; D gene ambiguous. The CDR3 length is 16 residues. V was pared by 3 bases and J by 2 bases, with 17 bases between. Germline CDR1 is MGHRA and CDR2 is YSYEKL. The CDR3 loop is CASSHFLGSNTYEQYF. CDR3 nucleotide sequence: TGCGCCAGCAGCCACTTCCTCGGGTCTAACACCTACGAGCAGTACTTC.

CDR3 nucleotide sequence: TGTGCCAGCAGACCCGGCGGCGGGGGGGTGTACGAGCAGTACTTC. Translated, it gives CASRPGGGGVYEQYF. The chain employs TRBV12-3 or TRBV12-4 and TRBJ2-7; 9 bases align to TRBD2. The CDR3 totals 15 residues. The trim removed 6 bases at V and 4 bases at J, leaving 10 bases unmatched.

This clonotype showed up many times. Mismatch with germline at one junction end may stem from a read error. This sequence joins TRBV6-2 or TRBV6-3 and TRBJ2-3; no clear D. Per the germline V gene, CDR1 is MNHEY and CDR2 is SVGEGT. CDR3 size: 14 residues. Written as DNA, the CDR3 is TGTGCCAGCAGTACCCCGTCCGGCCTCCCTACGGAGTATTTT. Protein: CASSTPSGLPTEYF.

This clonotype was counted ten times or more. The chain uses TRBV15 and TRBJ2-3; TRBD2 is a possible D gene (5 bases). V was pared by 0 bases and J by 4 bases, with 14 bases between. The CDR3 totals 16 residues. Per germline, CDR1 LNHNV and CDR2 YYDKDF (reference sequence). The CDR3: CATSRDSGLPADTQYF. The CDR3 nucleotides read TGTGCCACCAGCAGAGACTCAGGACTGCCGGCAGATACGCAGTATTTT. Full variable domain (rest looked up from reference TRBV15 and TRBJ2-3): DAMVIQNPRYQVTQFGKPVTLSCSQTLNHNVMYWYQQKSSQAPKLLFHYYDKDFNNEADTPDNFQSRRPNTSFCFLDIRSPGLGDTAMYLCATSRDSGLPADTQYFGPGTRLTVL.

This clonotype was recorded many times. The CDR3 bases are TGTGCCAGCAGTGGACAGGGAACTTATGGCTACACCTTC. Its translation: CASSGQGTYGYTF. This rearrangement joins TRBV2 to TRBJ1-2, with 7 nucleotides matching TRBD1. Germline CDR1 SNHLY, CDR2 FYNNEI. This CDR3 is 13 amino acids long. V shed 4 bases and J 5 bases; nucleotides not matched to a gene: 4.

The chain carries TRBV12-3 or TRBV12-4 and TRBJ2-3, with 9 bases aligning to TRBD1. CDR3 size: 15 residues. Trimming took 6 bases from V and 3 from J; bases not matched to a gene: 7. The CDR3 region is CASSFTGGRTDTQYF. Here the CDR3 DNA reads TGTGCCAGCAGCTTCACAGGGGGCAGGACAGATACGCAGTATTTT.

The chain has TRBV7-9 and TRBJ1-4; possible D gene TRBD1, 5 bases. This CDR3 spans 15 amino acids. Deletions cut 6 bases from V and 4 bases from J, with 15 bases between. Germline V gene sequence: CDR1 SEHNR, CDR2 FQNEAQ (reference sequence). CDR3: CASRESGFGNEKLFF. CDR3 DNA: TGTGCCAGCAGGGAATCAGGGTTTGGTAATGAAAAACTGTTTTTT. The entire variable domain, with the rest obtained from reference TRBV7-9 and TRBJ1-4, is as follows: DTGVSQNPRHKITKRGQNVTFRCDPISEHNRLYWYRQTLGQGPEFLTYFQNEAQLEKSRLLSDRFSAERPKGSFSTLEIQRTEQGDSAMYLCASRESGFGNEKLFFGSGTQLSVL.

V and J are TRBV20-1 and TRBJ2-3; D remains unclear. V was clipped by 0 bases and J by 2 bases, with 9 bases between them. The CDR3 contains 14 residues. CDR1 is DFQATT, CDR2 SNEGSKA, per germline (reference sequence). The CDR3 sequence: CSARDSASTDTQYF. The CDR3 bases are TGCAGTGCTAGAGATTCCGCGTCCACAGATACGCAGTATTTT.

The chain carries TRBV19 and TRBJ1-4; D uncertain. Germline V gene sequence: CDR1 LNHDA, CDR2 SQIVND (reference sequence). The ends were cut back, 6 bases at V and 3 bases at J, with 5 bases in the middle. The CDR3 runs to 12 residues. CDR3 amino acids: CASREPNEKLFF. The CDR3 nucleotides are TGTGCCAGTAGGGAACCTAATGAAAAACTGTTTTTT.

This clonotype was recorded a few times. This chain uses TRBV4-1 with TRBJ2-7, with 9 bases identical to TRBD1. The V and J ends lost 4 bases and 5 bases, in that order; junction bases with no gene match: 9. CDR3 length: 15 residues. Per germline, CDR1 MGHRA and CDR2 YSYEKL. DNA of the CDR3: TGCGCCAGCAGCCGAGCAGGGACAGGGTCCCACGAGCAGTACTTC. This codes for CASSRAGTGSHEQYF.

The gene calls are TRBV12-3 or TRBV12-4 and TRBJ2-2; D might be TRBD2 (7 bases). The germline V and J ends were trimmed by 6 bases and 3 bases, with 17 bases remaining between them. This CDR3 is 16 amino acids long. CDR3 protein: CASRPWGGMYTGELFF. The CDR3 region has the DNA TGTGCCAGCAGGCCCTGGGGGGGCATGTACACCGGGGAGCTGTTTTTT.

This clonotype was counted only a few times. The rearrangement uses TRBV18 and TRBJ2-1, with a weak D call TRBD2 (6 bases). The V gene's germline CDR1 is KGHSH and CDR2 LQKENI. CDR3 length equals 17 residues. V lost 0 bases and J 7 bases, leaving 19 bases between the germline ends. The CDR3 coding sequence is TGTGCCAGCTCACCACCCAGGCTGGGGGGTATGGGGAATGAGCAGTTCTTC. Amino acid sequence: CASSPPRLGGMGNEQFF.

This clonotype was detected ten times or more. The chain joins TRBV29-1 to TRBJ1-1; D is unresolved. The CDR3 is 12 amino acids. Per the germline V gene, CDR1 is SQVTM and CDR2 is ANQGSEA. V lost 7 bases and J 6 bases, leaving 15 bases between the germline ends. CDR3 amino acids: CSARGDSSEAFF. CDR3 DNA sequence: TGCAGCGCCCGGGGAGATTCGTCTGAAGCTTTCTTT.

This clonotype was seen a handful of times. The gene calls are TRBV27 and TRBJ2-7; TRBD2 matches 11 bases. Germline CDR1 is MNHEY and CDR2 is SMNVEV (reference sequence). There are 15 residues in the CDR3. Trimming removed 5 bases from V and 7 bases from J; junction bases left unmatched: 10. The CDR3 reads CASSLGLAATVEQYF. The CDR3 DNA sequence: TGTGCCAGCAGTCTGGGACTAGCGGCAACTGTAGAGCAGTACTTC.

The sample holds a few counts of this clonotype. This rearrangement joins TRBV11-2 to TRBJ2-3; TRBD1 aligns across 7 bases. Germline values: CDR1 SGHAT, CDR2 FQNNGV. CDR3 length: 14 amino acids. The trim removed 3 bases at V and 3 bases at J, leaving 3 bases unmatched. Written as DNA, the CDR3 is TGTGCCAGCAGCTTGCAACAGGGGACAGATACGCAGTATTTT. Protein sequence: CASSLQQGTDTQYF.

V and J are TRBV6-1 and TRBJ1-5, with D possibly TRBD1 on 5 matching bases. V lost 5 bases and J lost 9, with 11 bases in between. The CDR3 is 12 residues long. CDR1 is MNHNS and CDR2 is SASEGT in the germline V gene. The DNA of the CDR3 is TGTGCCAGCAGTATACAGGTCCTGCCCCAGCATTTT. It yields the protein CASSIQVLPQHF.

The V call is TRBV27, the J call TRBJ2-5; 9 bases fit TRBD1. The ends lost 2 bases at V and 5 bases at J; junction bases unmatched: 12. The CDR3 extends over 17 amino acids. CDR1 and CDR2 (germline): MNHEY, SMNVEV (reference sequence). This CDR3 reads CASSLRLTGGRDETQYF. DNA of the CDR3: TGTGCCAGCAGTTTAAGGCTAACAGGGGGCCGGGATGAGACCCAGTACTTC.

This clonotype has just a few counts. This chain uses TRBV29-1 with TRBJ2-1; D tentatively reads TRBD1 or TRBD2 (6 bases each). This CDR3 comprises 13 residues. The V end lost 6 bases, the J end lost 9 bases, and 18 bases lay between the germline ends. The germline V gene has CDR1 SQVTM and CDR2 ANQGSEA. Here the CDR3 DNA reads TGCAGCGTCCTCACAGGGAGGAGCTTTGAGCAGTTCTTC. Protein sequence: CSVLTGRSFEQFF.

With regard to this clonotype: This could be a read error, since a much larger clone is one nucleotide away. V and J are TRBV7-9 and TRBJ1-1; TRBD1 might be the D (6 bases). The CDR3 has 14 residues. The germline CDR1 and CDR2 sequences are SEHNR and FQNEAQ (reference sequence). Trimming removed 2 bases from V and 4 bases from J, with 11 bases in between. CDR3: CASSLRTEGTEAFF. As DNA, the CDR3 is TGTGCCAGCAGCTTAAGGACAGAGGGCACTGAAGCTTTCTTT.

In its sample, this clonotype was seen many times. V gene TRBV6-2 or TRBV6-3 combines with J gene TRBJ1-1; D unresolved. With 4 bases removed from V and 4 bases from J, the gap between germline ends came to 13 bases. The CDR3 runs to 14 residues. Germline V lookup: CDR1 MNHEY, CDR2 SVGEGT. CDR3: CASSSGIRGTEAFF. In DNA, the CDR3 is TGTGCCAGCAGTTCGGGGATCCGCGGCACTGAAGCTTTCTTT.

This clonotype was observed at least ten times. In DNA form, the CDR3 reads TGTGCCAGCAGTACGGGACTAGCGGGACACAATGAGCAGTTCTTC. Translating gives CASSTGLAGHNEQFF. The rearrangement links TRBV27 to TRBJ2-1, with 13 bases matching TRBD2. Looked up from germline, CDR1 is MNHEY and CDR2 is SMNVEV (reference sequence). The V gene end was trimmed by 5 bases and the J gene end by 5 bases; junction bases not matched to a gene: 3. The CDR3 has 15 amino acids.